The entry that follows covers one TCR beta chain sequence. Treatment of any kind had been given to no patient before thyroid surgery. The data stem from a study of metastatic and nonmetastatic thyroid tumors. Trimming pared 0 bases from V and 7 bases from J, leaving 7 bases between. The CDR3 loop spans 13 amino acids. Germline V CDR1 and CDR2: SEHNR, FQNEAQ (reference sequence). Via MiXCR, TCRdb re-called the PCR reads. The sample shows approximately 19,000 clones, 34% of them seen only once. The sequencing input was tumor tissue. The V call is TRBV7-9, the J call TRBJ2-1; no reliable D call. The TCR was taken from a male donor with papillary thyroid cancer or a benign thyroid nodule (not recorded which). Some clones in this sample may be carry-over from other donors' samples. The DNA of the CDR3 is TGTGCCAGCAGCTTAGCTCCGGTGAATGAGCAGTTCTTC. Residues: CASSLAPVNEQFF.